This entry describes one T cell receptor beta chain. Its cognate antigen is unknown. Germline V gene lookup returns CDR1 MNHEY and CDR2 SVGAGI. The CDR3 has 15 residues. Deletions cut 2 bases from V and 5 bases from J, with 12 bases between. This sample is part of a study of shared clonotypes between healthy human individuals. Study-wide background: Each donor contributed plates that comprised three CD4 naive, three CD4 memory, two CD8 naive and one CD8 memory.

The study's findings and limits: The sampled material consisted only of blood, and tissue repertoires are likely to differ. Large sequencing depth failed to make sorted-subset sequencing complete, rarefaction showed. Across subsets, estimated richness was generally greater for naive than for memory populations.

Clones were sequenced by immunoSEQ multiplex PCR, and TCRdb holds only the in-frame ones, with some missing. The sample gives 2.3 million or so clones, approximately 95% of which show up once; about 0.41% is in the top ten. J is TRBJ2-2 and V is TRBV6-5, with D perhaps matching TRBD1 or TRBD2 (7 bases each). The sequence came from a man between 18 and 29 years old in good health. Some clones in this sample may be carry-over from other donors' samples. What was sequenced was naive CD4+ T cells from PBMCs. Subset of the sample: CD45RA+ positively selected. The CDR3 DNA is TGTGCCAGCAGTTACCTCAGGGGGGGAACCGGGGAGCTGTTTTTT. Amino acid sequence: CASSYLRGGTGELFF.